This TCR beta chain was sequenced during a study of T cells in Graves' hyperthyroidism and ophthalmopathy. Study-level results: Within blood appeared most thyroid clonotypes that had expanded above 0.001. Model output signaled ophthalmopathy a median approximately 6.2 months ahead of onset.

Diagnostic decisions used clinical symptoms, serum thyroxine and TRAb, thyroid ultrasound and orbital computed tomography. This clonotype was found many times. What it binds is not known. RNA transcripts gave rise to amplified TCR beta CDR3 regions. TCR CDR3 regions were first amplified by RT-PCR with HTBI primers. TCRdb independently ran MiXCR on the multiplex PCR reads; one entry per CDR3 protein. The profile covers a few hundred thousand distinct CDR3 sequences, with over 15% appearing a single time and roughly 15% taken by the ten largest. The sequencing sample was made of blood. The sequence came from a young woman with Graves' ophthalmopathy.

CDR3 amino acids: CASNTGGAHYEQYF. CDR3 sequence (DNA): TGTGCCAGCAACACCGGGGGTGCGCACTACGAGCAGTACTTC. V and J are TRBV28 and TRBJ2-7, with D perhaps TRBD2 (6 bases). CDR1 and CDR2 from the germline V gene are MDHEN and SYDVKM. The CDR3 loop spans 14 amino acids. V gave up 7 bases and J gave up 3 bases, with 16 bases separating them.